Presented here are 20 T cell receptor beta chains from one specimen sequenced in a study of cytomegalovirus exposure and HLA in healthy donors. It was with 60 Vbeta and 13 Jbeta primers that the PCR ran. Measured with immunoSEQ multiplex PCR; TCRdb has only the in-frame clones, and not every one. The sample shows some 160,000 clones, roughly 79% of them seen only once. The sample taken for sequencing was PBMCs. The receptors derive from a woman aged 40 to 50 in good health and CMV-seropositive.

This clone was observed a handful of times. The same CDR3 can be traced to other DNA sequences in this sample. The rearrangement joins TRBV12-5 to TRBJ2-6; D not certain. There are 13 residues in the CDR3. V lost 6 bases and J lost 2, with 5 bases in between. Looked up from germline, CDR1 is LGHNT and CDR2 is FRNRAP. The CDR3 nucleotides read TGTGCTAGTGGCCAGACTGGGGCCAACGTCCTGACTTTC. It codes for CASGQTGANVLTF.

The chain is built from TRBV30 and TRBJ1-2; D unclear. The germline V and J ends were trimmed by 4 bases and 3 bases, with 15 bases remaining between them. Germline V CDR1 and CDR2: GTSNPN, SVGIG (reference sequence). This CDR3 is 14 amino acids long. The CDR3 DNA is TGTGCCTGGACCGGTGGTTCGCATTACTATGGCTACACCTTC. This gives the protein CAWTGGSHYYGYTF.

This clone occurred a few times. V gene TRBV6-1 combines with J gene TRBJ2-7; D is possibly TRBD1 (6 bases). Germline CDR1 reads MNHNS; CDR2 reads SASEGT. V was clipped by 5 bases and J by 4 bases, with 18 bases between them. This CDR3 is built from 15 residues. The CDR3 is CASSFFGAGVYEQYF. The DNA of the CDR3 is TGTGCCAGCAGTTTCTTTGGGGCAGGGGTTTACGAGCAGTACTTC.

The chain is built from TRBV5-1 and TRBJ1-4; TRBD1 matches 7 bases. J was trimmed by 8 bases and V by 4 bases; bases with no gene match: 11. The germline V gene encodes CDR1 SGHRS and CDR2 YFSETQ. The CDR3 runs 15 residues. The CDR3, as DNA: TGCGCCAGCAGCCCGTCGGGACAGTCATTAGAAAAACTGTTTTTT. Translation gives CASSPSGQSLEKLFF.

The CDR3 coding sequence is TGTGCCAGCAGCATCTACAACAGGGGAACCGGGGAGCTGTTTTTT. It codes for CASSIYNRGTGELFF. The genes are TRBV7-6 and TRBJ2-2, with 7 bases fitting TRBD1. The germline V gene encodes CDR1 SGHVS and CDR2 FNYEAQ. Trimming at V came to 5 bases and at J to 5 bases, leaving 8 bases not matched to a gene. CDR3 length equals 15 residues.

The rearrangement links TRBV10-2 to TRBJ2-2, with no clear D. CDR3 size: 13 residues. CDR1 and CDR2 (germline): WSHSY, SAAADI. The V end was cut by 8 bases, the J end by 7 bases, with 14 bases between. CDR3 sequence reads: CASGHQIYGELFF. In DNA, the CDR3 is TGCGCCAGCGGGCACCAAATCTACGGGGAGCTGTTTTTT.

This chain links TRBV30 with TRBJ1-6; 7 bases map to TRBD1. The junction had 6 bases not matched to a gene; V was cut back by 1 base and J by 6 bases. Germline V gives CDR1 GTSNPN, CDR2 SVGIG (reference sequence). The CDR3 loop spans 15 amino acids. Written as DNA, the CDR3 is TGTGCCTGGAGTGGCACCGGGACAGCTAATTCACCCCTCCACTTT. It translates to CAWSGTGTANSPLHF.

J is TRBJ2-5 and V is TRBV18; 8 positions match TRBD1. The J call is doubtful: the DNA matches TRBJ2-7 better. This CDR3 spans 16 amino acids. From germline, CDR1 is KGHSH and CDR2 LQKENI. The CDR3 DNA follows: TGTGCCAGCTCACCGGGACAGGCGAGGAGCTCCTACGAGCAGTACTTC. This encodes CASSPGQARSSYEQYF.

This sequence joins TRBV7-2 and TRBJ1-2, with D possibly TRBD1 on 5 matching bases. V dropped 0 bases and J dropped 6 bases, with 11 bases sitting between them. The CDR3 is made up of 14 amino acids. Germline CDR1 reads SGHTA; CDR2 reads FQGNSA. The DNA of the CDR3 is TGTGCCAGCAGCTTAGCTGGGGGACTTCATGGCTACACCTTC. Translating it yields CASSLAGGLHGYTF.

The chain joins TRBV28 to TRBJ1-1, with D possibly TRBD1 on 5 matching bases. The V end lost 6 bases, the J end lost 2 bases, and 10 bases lay between the germline ends. Germline V gene sequence: CDR1 MDHEN, CDR2 SYDVKM. CDR3 size: 13 residues. Here the CDR3 DNA reads TGTGCCAGCAGACAGGACCTTAACACTGAAGCTTTCTTT. Translation: CASRQDLNTEAFF.

The gene calls are TRBV7-9 and TRBJ1-3, with TRBD1 matching 8 bases. The CDR3 length is 15 residues. CDR1 is SEHNR, CDR2 FQNEAQ, per germline (reference sequence). V dropped 5 bases and J dropped 7; count of bases not matched to a gene: 10. CDR3 nucleotide sequence: TGTGCCAGCAGCCCATCGGGACAGGACGGGAACACCATATATTTT. It is translated as CASSPSGQDGNTIYF.

The chain recombines TRBV6-1 with TRBJ1-1; the D gene is possibly TRBD1 (5 bases). Germline V gives CDR1 MNHNS, CDR2 SASEGT. Trimming removed 5 bases from V and 1 base from J, with 11 bases in between. This CDR3 comprises 14 residues. CDR3 amino acids: CASSSTVANTEAFF. In nucleotides, the CDR3 is TGTGCCAGCAGTTCGACAGTTGCGAACACTGAAGCTTTCTTT.

The chain recombines TRBV6-1 with TRBJ2-7; possible D gene TRBD1, 5 bases. CDR3 length equals 11 residues. The V end was cut by 5 bases, the J end by 9 bases, with 11 bases between. CDR1 MNHNS and CDR2 SASEGT come from the germline V gene. The DNA of the CDR3 is TGTGCCAGCAGTTACGGGCAGGGGCAGTACTTC. Protein product: CASSYGQGQYF.

The J gene is TRBJ2-3, the V gene TRBV2; tentatively, D is TRBD1 (5 bases). CDR1 is SNHLY and CDR2 is FYNNEI in the germline V gene. CDR3 length equals 18 residues. Trimming left V 7 bases short and J 6 bases short, with 29 bases between. CDR3 coding DNA: TGTGCCAGCACCCGGAACAGGTCGCCCCTCGCCCGGATGGATACGCAGTATTTT. Residues: CASTRNRSPLARMDTQYF. The full variable domain, completed using reference TRBV2 and TRBJ2-3, is EPEVTQTPSHQVTQMGQEVILRCVPISNHLYFYWYRQILGQKVEFLVSFYNNEISEKSEIFDDQFSVERPDGSNFTLKIRSTKLEDSAMYFCASTRNRSPLARMDTQYFGPGTRLTVL.

In nucleotides, the CDR3 is TGTGCCAGCAGCCGGCAGGGGGCCATCAATGAGCAGTTCTTC. Translated: CASSRQGAINEQFF. V usage is TRBV11-3 and J usage is TRBJ2-1, with TRBD1 matching 8 bases. V lost 5 bases to trimming and J lost 6 bases; unmatched junction nucleotides: 6. The V gene's germline CDR1 is SGHNT and CDR2 YENEEA. The CDR3 has 14 residues.

The chain carries TRBV4-1 and TRBJ2-3; D remains unclear. Germline V gene sequence: CDR1 MGHRA, CDR2 YSYEKL. The CDR3 runs to 14 residues. V gave up 3 bases and J gave up 3 bases, with 10 bases separating them. For the CDR3, the DNA is TGCGCCAGCAGCCAGGGCTCGAATACAGATACGCAGTATTTT. It encodes CASSQGSNTDTQYF.

The chain has TRBV21-1 and TRBJ2-7; the listed D gene, TRBD2, was not tested against the DNA. TRBV21-1 corresponds to a pseudogene. The length of the CDR3 is 12 residues. The CDR3 DNA reads TGTGCCAGCAGCGCTCCGGGGGGGCTGAGGAACTTC. Encoded protein: CASSAPGGLRNF.

The chain joins TRBV28 to TRBJ2-7, with D perhaps TRBD1 (6 bases). From germline, CDR1 is MDHEN and CDR2 SYDVKM. The CDR3 totals 12 residues. The CDR3 region is CAVTTGYGTIYF. The CDR3 DNA follows: TGTGCAGTTACTACAGGGTACGGTACAATATACTTC.

CDR3: CASSVLQGNGYTF. The CDR3 coding sequence is TGTGCCAGCAGTGTATTACAGGGCAATGGCTACACCTTC. V is TRBV2 and J is TRBJ1-2; a possible D gene is TRBD1 (6 bases). V lost 4 bases to trimming and J lost 6 bases, with 12 bases between them. This CDR3 is built from 13 residues. CDR1 is SNHLY, CDR2 FYNNEI, per germline.

V and J are TRBV19 and TRBJ1-6, with D maybe TRBD1 (6 bases). The CDR3 has 15 residues. V gave up 5 bases and J gave up 9 bases, with 17 bases separating them. The germline V gene has CDR1 LNHDA and CDR2 SQIVND (reference sequence). CDR3 in amino acids: CASSSSTGSTSPLHF. CDR3 bases: TGTGCCAGTAGTTCCTCAACAGGGTCGACTTCACCCCTCCACTTT. The variable domain in full, completed from reference TRBV19 and TRBJ1-6, reads DGGITQSPKYLFRKEGQNVTLSCEQNLNHDAMYWYRQDPGQGLRLIYYSQIVNDFQKGDIAEGYSVSREKKESFPLTVTSAQKNPTAFYLCASSSSTGSTSPLHFGNGTRLTVT.